One TCR beta chain is described in this entry. Within the sample, other DNA sequences also encode this same CDR3. The data derive from a study of beta chain features in type 1 diabetes. What was sequenced were expressed TCRB transcripts, since all of the isolated RNA had been reverse transcribed. TCRdb's table, derived via immunoSEQ multiplex PCR, lists solely in-frame clones and lacks some. The sample includes tens of thousands of clones, around three fifths seen only once; the top ten take 2% to 2.5%. Between the trimmed V and J ends, which lost 0 bases and 1 base, there was a span of 16 bases. The CDR3 has 17 amino acids. Germline assignment: CDR1 SGHRS and CDR2 YFSETQ.

V usage is TRBV5-1 and J usage is TRBJ1-1; tentative D call: TRBD1 (6 bases). The receptor's source is a woman aged 18-30 years in good health. The sample taken for sequencing was Tregs from blood. The CDR3 region is CASSLGGGGPQNTEAFF. CDR3 DNA sequence: TGCGCCAGCAGCTTGGGAGGGGGGGGGCCCCAGAACACTGAAGCTTTCTTT.